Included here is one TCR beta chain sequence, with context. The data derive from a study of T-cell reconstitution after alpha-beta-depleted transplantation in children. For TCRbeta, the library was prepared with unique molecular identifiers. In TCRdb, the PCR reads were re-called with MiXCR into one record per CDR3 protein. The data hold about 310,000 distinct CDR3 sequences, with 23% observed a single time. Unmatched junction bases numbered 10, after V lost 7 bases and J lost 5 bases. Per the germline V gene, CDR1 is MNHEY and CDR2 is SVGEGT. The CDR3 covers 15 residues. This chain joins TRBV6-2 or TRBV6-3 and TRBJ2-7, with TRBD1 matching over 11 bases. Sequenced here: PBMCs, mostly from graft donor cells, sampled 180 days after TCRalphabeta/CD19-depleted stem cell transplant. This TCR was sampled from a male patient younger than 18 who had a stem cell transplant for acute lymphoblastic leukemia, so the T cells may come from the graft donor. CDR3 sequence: CASTEPGQGVNEQYF. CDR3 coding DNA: TGTGCCAGCACCGAACCGGGACAGGGGGTCAACGAGCAGTACTTC.